A single sample gave rise to the 18 T cell receptor beta chains below, sequenced in a study of T cell responses to AZD1222 COVID-19 vaccine. Measured with immunoSEQ multiplex PCR; TCRdb has only the in-frame clones, and not every one. The repertoire holds over 150,000 clones, 87% seen once, with about 2.5% in the top ten. The sequenced sample was peripheral blood, obtained on day 0 of AZD1222 vaccination. The source is an adult in good health.

The V gene is TRBV9, the J gene TRBJ1-6; possibly TRBD1 for D (5 bases). This CDR3 contains 15 residues. Germline V CDR1 and CDR2: SGDLS, YYNGEE. Trimming pared 6 bases from V and 10 bases from J, leaving 20 bases between. Here the CDR3 reads CASTRGGMLGSPLHF. As DNA, the CDR3 is TGTGCCAGCACCCGGGGGGGTATGCTTGGGTCACCCCTCCACTTT.

The chain couples TRBV30 to TRBJ1-3, with D hard to call. Germline CDR1 GTSNPN, CDR2 SVGIG (reference sequence). V lost 0 bases, J lost 1 base, and 10 bases lay in between. This CDR3 region has 15 residues. CDR3 DNA sequence: TGTGCCTGGAGTGTACCCTCAGGATCTGGAAACACCATATATTTT. Encoded protein: CAWSVPSGSGNTIYF.

In its sample, this clone was seen a few times. The CDR3 here is CSVGLAAPADTQYF. CDR3 coding DNA: TGCAGCGTGGGACTAGCGGCCCCCGCAGATACGCAGTATTTT. The chain joins TRBV29-1 to TRBJ2-3; TRBD2 matches 11 bases. The CDR3 has 14 amino acids. The V and J ends lost 6 bases and 4 bases, in that order; junction bases with no gene match: 6. Germline assignment: CDR1 SQVTM and CDR2 ANQGSEA.

The rearrangement uses TRBV10-3 and TRBJ1-1; TRBD1 aligns across 8 bases. In germline, CDR1 is ENHRY, CDR2 SYGVKD. Trimming removed 6 bases from V and 0 bases from J; junction bases left unmatched: 0. This CDR3 region has 13 residues. The CDR3 region has the DNA TGTGCCATCAGGGACAGGGTGAACACTGAAGCTTTCTTT. Protein product: CAIRDRVNTEAFF.

The chain is built from TRBV20-1 and TRBJ1-1; D is perhaps TRBD1 (6 bases). The CDR3 totals 15 residues. Looked up from germline, CDR1 is DFQATT and CDR2 is SNEGSKA (reference sequence). Trimming cost V 3 bases and J 2 bases, with 16 bases left between them. CDR3 in DNA: TGCAGTGCTAGTCTCGGGACACCTACTAACACTGAAGCTTTCTTT. Protein: CSASLGTPTNTEAFF.

This chain uses TRBV28 with TRBJ1-2; D unresolved. Germline CDR1 reads MDHEN; CDR2 reads SYDVKM. With 5 bases removed from V and 6 bases from J, the gap between germline ends came to 7 bases. This CDR3 region has 11 residues. CDR3 in amino acids: CASSQVNGYTF. The CDR3 DNA follows: TGTGCCAGCAGTCAGGTTAATGGCTACACCTTC.

The chain has TRBV11-2 and TRBJ2-5; the D is unclear. Trimming cost V 1 base and J 0 bases, with 3 bases left between them. Germline CDR1 is SGHAT and CDR2 is FQNNGV. This CDR3 is 13 amino acids long. CDR3 bases: TGTGCCAGCAGCTTAGCTCACCAAGAGACCCAGTACTTC. Translating gives CASSLAHQETQYF.

The chain combines TRBV28 with TRBJ1-5; D remains ambiguous. Germline CDR1 is MDHEN and CDR2 is SYDVKM. The CDR3 contains 14 residues. V shed 1 base and J shed 4 bases, with 8 bases lying between them. CDR3 sequence reads: CASSLLRQNQPQHF. CDR3 sequence (DNA): TGTGCCAGCAGTTTATTAAGGCAAAATCAGCCCCAGCATTTT.

A single count supports this clone. The rearrangement uses TRBV5-1 and TRBJ2-2; 9 bases are shared with TRBD1. This CDR3 contains 16 residues. J gave up 2 bases and V 2 bases, and 4 bases lay outside the gene matches. Germline V lookup: CDR1 SGHRS, CDR2 YFSETQ. Here the CDR3 DNA reads TGCGCCAGCAGCTTCACAGGGGGCGGTAACACCGGGGAGCTGTTTTTT. Translation: CASSFTGGGNTGELFF. Variable domain in full (rest from reference TRBV5-1 and TRBJ2-2): KAGVTQTPRYLIKTRGQQVTLSCSPISGHRSVSWYQQTPGQGLQFLFEYFSETQRNKGNFPGRFSGRQFSNSRSEMNVSTLELGDSALYLCASSFTGGGNTGELFFGEGSRLTVL.

This clone came up a few times. CDR3 coding DNA: TGTGCCAGCAAGGGGGTGGGCAATCAGCCCCAGCATTTT. It translates to CASKGVGNQPQHF. This chain connects TRBV6-5 to TRBJ1-5; possible D gene TRBD1, 6 bases. Germline V gene sequence: CDR1 MNHEY, CDR2 SVGAGI. Trimming took off 7 bases at V and 2 bases at J, with 9 bases between the two ends. The CDR3 extends over 13 amino acids.

The V gene is TRBV27, the J gene TRBJ1-2; 9 bases agree with TRBD1. The CDR3 extends over 14 amino acids. The germline V gene encodes CDR1 MNHEY and CDR2 SMNVEV (reference sequence). Germline trimming cut 7 bases from V and 6 bases from J; bases unmatched to any gene: 9. The CDR3 DNA reads as TGTGCCAGCACCCCGGCCGGGACAGGGAATGGCTACACCTTC. Protein product: CASTPAGTGNGYTF.

V and J are TRBV20-1 and TRBJ2-2; D not certain. CDR1 and CDR2 from the germline V gene are DFQATT and SNEGSKA (reference sequence). Trimming took off 1 base at V and 9 bases at J, with 6 bases between the two ends. The CDR3 is made up of 11 amino acids. The CDR3 sequence is CSARVYRELFF. For the CDR3, the DNA is TGCAGTGCTAGAGTTTACAGGGAGCTGTTTTTT.

The J gene is TRBJ2-7, the V gene TRBV21-1; TRBD2 reflects the table's D call only, with no check against the DNA. TRBV21-1 is tagged as a pseudogene. The CDR3 is 16 residues long. The CDR3: CASSKARTGGTYEQYF. The CDR3 DNA reads TGTGCCAGCAGCAAAGCCCGTACGGGGGGCACCTACGAGCAGTACTTC.

The chain has TRBV6-2 or TRBV6-3 and TRBJ2-6; 12 positions agree with TRBD1. The CDR3 is 19 residues long. Germline CDR1 and CDR2: MNHEY and SVGEGT. V shed 6 bases, J shed 5 bases, and the junction held 14 bases outside the gene matches. The CDR3 reads CASSSIRDRGLIRANVLTF. The CDR3 nucleotides are TGTGCCAGCAGCTCTATCCGGGACAGGGGGCTAATTCGGGCCAACGTCCTGACTTTC.

This rearrangement joins TRBV9 to TRBJ1-6, with TRBD1 identical over 8 bases. This CDR3 contains 16 residues. From germline, CDR1 is SGDLS and CDR2 YYNGEE. The ends lost 7 bases at V and 2 bases at J; junction bases unmatched: 8. As DNA, the CDR3 is TGTGCCAGCGGGACAGGCGACCGCCCCTATAATTCACCCCTCCACTTT. Translated, it gives CASGTGDRPYNSPLHF.

This clone turned up a few times. This rearrangement joins TRBV28 to TRBJ2-7, with D maybe TRBD1 (8 bases). The CDR3 runs 15 residues. Trimming left V 3 bases short and J 1 base short, with 13 bases between. Germline V CDR1 and CDR2: MDHEN, SYDVKM. CDR3 loop: CASSLGGTGSYEQYF. CDR3 coding DNA: TGTGCCAGCAGTTTGGGGGGGACAGGTTCCTACGAGCAGTACTTC.

V and J are TRBV24-1 and TRBJ2-3; 13 positions agree with TRBD2. The CDR3 extends over 17 amino acids. With V trimmed by 4 bases and J by 2 bases, 5 bases remained unmatched. Germline CDR1 and CDR2: KGHDR and SFDVKD. The chain's CDR3 is CATSERTSGRATDTQYF. The CDR3 bases are TGTGCCACCAGTGAGCGGACTAGCGGGAGAGCCACAGATACGCAGTATTTT.

The chain recombines TRBV4-1 with TRBJ2-2; D might be TRBD1 (6 bases). Germline lookup yields CDR1 MGHRA and CDR2 YSYEKL. The CDR3 has 17 amino acids. Trimming pared 2 bases from V and 3 bases from J, leaving 16 bases between. The CDR3 sequence is CASSQPLGGADTGELFF. Written as DNA, the CDR3 is TGCGCCAGCAGCCAACCACTAGGGGGAGCGGACACCGGGGAGCTGTTTTTT.